This T cell receptor (beta chain) derives from a study of blood T cell repertoires in COVID-19. Measured with immunoSEQ multiplex PCR; TCRdb has only the in-frame clones, and not every one. Of about 100,000 clones detected, approximately 93% appear once; the ten largest clones hold less than 2.5%. Germline V gene data show CDR1 as SQVTM and CDR2 as ANQGSEA. The CDR3 sequence is 11 residues long. The sequenced material came from peripheral blood. The V call is TRBV29-1, the J call TRBJ1-2, with D maybe TRBD1 (5 bases). This receptor was obtained from a man over 45 with active COVID-19. The CDR3 is CISQGNYGYTF. CDR3 DNA: TGCATATCTCAGGGCAACTATGGCTACACCTTC.